This T cell receptor beta chain was profiled in a study of blood T cells in healthy people across ages. A second 7 to 11 cycle PCR used barcoded and J-beta primers. One entry per CDR3 protein, called by TCRdb with MiXCR from the 5' RACE reads. The profile shows about 1.8 million distinct CDR3 sequences, about 50% of them singletons. PBMCs were isolated at a quantity of at least 6 million per sample. CDR1 is LGHNA and CDR2 is YSLEER in the germline V gene. This CDR3 spans 11 amino acids. V was pared by 7 bases and J by 4 bases, with 0 bases of the junction left unmatched. Sequenced: blood. V usage is TRBV4-3 and J usage is TRBJ1-2; TRBD1 matches at 7 bases. The clonotype originates from a woman in her forties in good health. CDR3 DNA sequence: TGCGCCAGCAAGGGGGCCTATGGCTACACCTTC. This gives the protein CASKGAYGYTF.